Listed below are T cell receptor beta chains from one sample, sequenced in a study of CD8+ T cells in alopecia areata. The protocol was immunoSEQ multiplex PCR, while the TCRdb copy is restricted to in-frame clones and leaves out a portion. The repertoire holds about 190,000 clones, with roughly 60% as singletons. The sequenced sample was CD4+ T cells sorted from blood, obtained between weeks 49 and 50, from a patient treated with tofacitinib. Every receptor here comes from a human donor with alopecia areata. Each CDR3 is given without its conserved first and last residue. Each record gives: V gene, CDR3 length, CDR3 protein.

TRBV5-1 14 ASSSTTGGWNTEAF
TRBV2 11 ASSRGLGETQY
TRBV11-2 15 ASSFQRPGLLNGEQY
TRBV11-2 9 AGSSGYEQY
TRBV25-1 11 ASSIDRVGGYT
TRBV9 13 ASSPRQGLGNEQF
TRBV30 14 AWSPGGTGAMGELF
TRBV29-1 11 SVGGQVTDTQY
TRBV30 9 AWNSLYGYT
TRBV15 14 ATSGTGGRLQETQY
TRBV5-1 11 ASRGASDYEQY
TRBV15 12 ATSRDPAVYEQY
TRBV2 13 ASSVGQGTSNVLT
TRBV27 13 ASSSEPPRQQTQY